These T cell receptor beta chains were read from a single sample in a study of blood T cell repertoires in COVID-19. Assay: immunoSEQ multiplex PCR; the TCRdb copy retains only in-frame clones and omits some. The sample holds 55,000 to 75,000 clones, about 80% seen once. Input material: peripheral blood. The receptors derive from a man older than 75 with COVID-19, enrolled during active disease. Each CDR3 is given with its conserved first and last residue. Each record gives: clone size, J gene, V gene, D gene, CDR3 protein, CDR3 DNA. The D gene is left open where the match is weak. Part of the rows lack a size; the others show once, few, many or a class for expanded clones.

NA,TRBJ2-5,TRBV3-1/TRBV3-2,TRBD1,CASSQPQGVETQYF,TGTGCCAGCAGCCAGCCACAGGGGGTGGAGACCCAGTACTTC
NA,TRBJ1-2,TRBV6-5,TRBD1,CASSPGTGNYGYTF,TGTGCCAGCAGCCCCGGGACAGGGAACTATGGCTACACCTTC
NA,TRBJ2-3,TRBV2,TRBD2,CASSGRLAGVDTQYF,TGTGCCAGCAGTGGCCGACTAGCGGGAGTCGATACGCAGTATTTT
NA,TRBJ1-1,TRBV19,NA,CASSIVRGNTEAFF,TGTGCCAGTAGTATAGTCCGCGGGAACACTGAAGCTTTCTTT
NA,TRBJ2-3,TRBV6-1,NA,CASSEVAVTDTQYF,TGTGCCAGCAGTGAAGTGGCCGTTACAGATACGCAGTATTTT
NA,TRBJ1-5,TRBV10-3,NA,CAISVQGSNQPQHF,TGTGCCATCAGTGTGCAGGGAAGCAATCAGCCCCAGCATTTT
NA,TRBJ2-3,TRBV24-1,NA,CATRGGGASVSTDTQYF,TGTGCCACCCGGGGAGGGGGGGCCTCTGTGAGCACAGATACGCAGTATTTT
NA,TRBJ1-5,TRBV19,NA,CASSMRLGQPQHF,TGTGCCAGTAGTATGCGGTTGGGTCAGCCCCAGCATTTT
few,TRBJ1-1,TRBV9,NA,CASSGELEVGTEAFF,TGTGCCAGCAGCGGCGAACTGGAGGTAGGCACTGAAGCTTTCTTT
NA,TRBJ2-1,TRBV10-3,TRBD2,CAISESASGNHLTPQFF,TGTGCCATCAGTGAGTCGGCTAGCGGGAACCATTTGACCCCTCAATTCTTC
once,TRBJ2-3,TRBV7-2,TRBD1,CASSLAGQNQYF,TGTGCCAGCAGCTTAGCGGGACAGAATCAGTATTTT
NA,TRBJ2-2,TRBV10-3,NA,CATTEERDTGELFF,TGTGCCACGACAGAGGAAAGGGACACCGGGGAGCTGTTTTTT
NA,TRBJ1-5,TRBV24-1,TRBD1,CATSDRGTGGDRQPQHF,TGTGCCACCAGTGATAGGGGGACAGGGGGCGATCGTCAGCCCCAGCATTTT
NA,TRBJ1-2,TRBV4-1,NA,CASSRYTGRIGYTF,TGCGCCAGCAGCCGTTATACAGGGAGAATTGGCTACACCTTC
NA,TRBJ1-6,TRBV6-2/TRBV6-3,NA,CASSYYSSNSPLHF,TGTGCCAGCAGTTACTACAGCTCGAATTCACCCCTCCACTTT
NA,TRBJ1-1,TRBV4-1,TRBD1,CASSQEGLGGSTEAFF,TGCGCCAGCAGCCAAGAAGGCTTAGGGGGCTCGACTGAAGCTTTCTTT
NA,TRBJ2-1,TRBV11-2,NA,CASSLGTGSSYNEQFF,TGTGCCAGCAGCTTAGGGACCGGGAGCTCCTACAATGAGCAGTTCTTC
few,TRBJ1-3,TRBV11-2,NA,CASSSVRGTSGNTIYF,TGTGCCAGCAGCTCGGTGAGGGGGACCTCTGGAAACACCATATATTTT
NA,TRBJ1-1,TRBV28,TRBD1,CASSFRDRLTEAFF,TGTGCCAGCAGTTTTCGGGACAGGCTCACTGAAGCTTTCTTT
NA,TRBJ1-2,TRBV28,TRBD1,CASSSQGRGLYGYTF,TGTGCCAGCAGTTCCCAGGGCAGGGGGCTTTATGGCTACACCTTC
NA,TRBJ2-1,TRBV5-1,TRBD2,CASSLVISGGGGNEQFF,TGCGCCAGCAGCTTGGTCATCTCTGGCGGGGGGGGGAATGAGCAGTTCTTC
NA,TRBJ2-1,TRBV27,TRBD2,CASSSVSTSGNNEQFF,TGTGCCAGCAGTTCGGTTTCGACTAGCGGAAACAATGAGCAGTTCTTC
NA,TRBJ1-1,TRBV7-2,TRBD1,CASSMGQLNTEAFF,TGTGCCAGCAGCATGGGACAGCTGAACACTGAAGCTTTCTTT
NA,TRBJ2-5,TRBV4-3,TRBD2,CASSQDGLAGGYGETQYF,TGCGCCAGCAGCCAAGATGGCCTAGCGGGGGGTTATGGAGAGACCCAGTACTTC
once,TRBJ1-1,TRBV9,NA,CASSVGPAPRAGAEAFF,TGTGCCAGCAGCGTAGGCCCAGCCCCCAGGGCCGGCGCTGAAGCTTTCTTT
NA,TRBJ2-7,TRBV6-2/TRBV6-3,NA,CASSYAWRTDEQYF,TGTGCCAGCAGTTACGCTTGGAGGACGGATGAGCAGTACTTC
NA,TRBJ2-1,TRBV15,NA,CATSRAEINSYNEQFF,TGTGCCACCAGCAGAGCTGAGATTAACTCCTACAATGAGCAGTTCTTC
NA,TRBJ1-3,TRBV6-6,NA,CASSYGDSLSGNTIYF,TGTGCCAGCAGTTACGGAGACAGTCTCTCTGGAAACACCATATATTTT
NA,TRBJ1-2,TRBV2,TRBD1,CASRGQDNYGYTF,TGTGCCAGCAGGGGACAGGACAACTATGGCTACACCTTC
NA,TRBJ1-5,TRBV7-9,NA,CASSGSEGPWGNQPQHF,TGTGCCAGCAGCGGCTCAGAGGGCCCTTGGGGCAATCAGCCCCAGCATTTT
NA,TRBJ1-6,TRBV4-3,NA,CASSQDLPGVNSPLHF,TGCGCCAGCAGCCAAGATCTCCCGGGGGTGAATTCACCCCTCCACTTT
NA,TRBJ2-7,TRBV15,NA,CATSRVQGYEQYF,TGTGCCACCAGCAGAGTTCAGGGATACGAGCAGTACTTC
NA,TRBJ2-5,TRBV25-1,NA,CASSEYLEGRRETQYF,TGTGCCAGCAGTGAATATCTGGAGGGGCGCCGAGAGACCCAGTACTTC
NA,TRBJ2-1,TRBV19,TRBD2,CASSHQAGRSYNEQFF,TGTGCCAGTAGTCACCAAGCGGGGCGCTCCTACAATGAGCAGTTCTTC
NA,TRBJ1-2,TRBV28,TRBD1,CASSQLDRGGLSGYTF,TGTGCCAGCAGTCAGTTGGACAGGGGTGGGCTCTCTGGCTACACCTTC
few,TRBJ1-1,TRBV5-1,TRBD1,CASSWTGVMNTEAFF,TGCGCCAGCAGCTGGACAGGGGTGATGAACACTGAAGCTTTCTTT
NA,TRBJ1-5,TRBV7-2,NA,CASSLGGGSYQPQHF,TGTGCCAGCAGCTTAGGGGGGGGGTCCTATCAGCCCCAGCATTTT
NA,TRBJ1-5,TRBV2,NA,CASKGGVNQPQHF,TGTGCCAGCAAGGGCGGGGTAAATCAGCCCCAGCATTTT
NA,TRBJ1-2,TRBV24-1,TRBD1,CATSDSDRGTRGYGYTF,TGTGCCACCAGTGATTCGGACAGGGGCACACGCGGCTATGGCTACACCTTC
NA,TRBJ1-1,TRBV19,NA,CASSTSTVYTEAFF,TGTGCCAGTAGTACTTCGACAGTTTACACTGAAGCTTTCTTT
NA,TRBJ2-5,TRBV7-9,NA,CASSLENREETQYF,TGTGCCAGCAGCTTAGAGAACAGGGAAGAGACCCAGTACTTC
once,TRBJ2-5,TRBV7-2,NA,CASSPSGFQYF,TGTGCCAGCAGCCCCTCCGGGTTCCAGTACTTC
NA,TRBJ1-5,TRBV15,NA,CATSRDSRGNQPQHF,TGTGCCACCAGCAGAGATTCCAGGGGCAATCAGCCCCAGCATTTT
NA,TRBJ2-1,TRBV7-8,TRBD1,CASSLTDRGLYNEQFF,TGTGCCAGCAGCTTGACCGACAGGGGGCTCTACAATGAGCAGTTCTTC
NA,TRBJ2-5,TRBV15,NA,CATSRKWTEQETQYF,TGTGCCACCAGCCGCAAGTGGACTGAGCAAGAGACCCAGTACTTC
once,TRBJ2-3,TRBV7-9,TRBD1,CASSDDRGADTQYF,TGTGCCAGCAGCGACGACAGGGGGGCGGATACGCAGTATTTT
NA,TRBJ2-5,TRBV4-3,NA,CASSQSSEGTQYF,TGCGCCAGCAGCCAGAGTTCAGAGGGGACCCAGTACTTC
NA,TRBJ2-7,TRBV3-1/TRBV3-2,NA,CASSRTGLEQYF,TGTGCCAGCAGCCGAACAGGGCTTGAGCAGTACTTC
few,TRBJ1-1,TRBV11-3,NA,CASSVVGSPATEAFF,TGTGCCAGCAGCGTGGTCGGGTCCCCGGCCACTGAAGCTTTCTTT
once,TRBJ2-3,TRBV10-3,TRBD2,CAISDKRGTTDTQYF,TGTGCCATCAGTGACAAGCGGGGGACCACAGATACGCAGTATTTT
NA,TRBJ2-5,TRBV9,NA,CASSLGSAPGETQYF,TGTGCCAGCAGTCTCGGGTCAGCGCCCGGGGAGACCCAGTACTTC
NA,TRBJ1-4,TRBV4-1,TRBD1,CASSPTGGSVEKLFF,TGCGCCAGCAGCCCGACAGGGGGATCGGTCGAAAAACTGTTTTTT
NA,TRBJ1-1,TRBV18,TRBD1,CASSPQRQGPGLAEAFF,TGTGCCAGCTCACCTCAAAGACAGGGGCCCGGCCTGGCTGAAGCTTTCTTT